Listed here are 24 T cell receptor beta chains from one sample, sequenced in a study of shared clonotypes between healthy human individuals. Data came from immunoSEQ multiplex PCR; TCRdb stores just in-frame clones and leaves some out. The top ten hold approximately 0.4% of the sample, which has 1,400,000 or so clones, around 98.5% seen once. The specimen was naive CD4+ T cells sorted from blood. Subset reported: CD45RA+ positively selected. These receptors were taken from a young man in good health.

The V gene is TRBV14, the J gene TRBJ2-3; no reliable D call. From germline, CDR1 is SGHDN and CDR2 FVKESK. The CDR3 is 14 residues long. V was shortened by 0 bases and J by 0 bases, with 4 bases between the two germline ends. The CDR3: CASSQDYSTDTQYF. DNA for the CDR3: TGTGCCAGCAGCCAAGATTATAGCACAGATACGCAGTATTTT.

The rearrangement uses TRBV28 and TRBJ1-1; D is undetermined. The germline V gene has CDR1 MDHEN and CDR2 SYDVKM. This CDR3 spans 13 amino acids. Trimming removed 7 bases from V and 10 bases from J, with 19 bases in between. DNA for the CDR3: TGTGCCAGCATCCGAGGGCCTGCTTTCGGAGCTTTCTTT. Protein product: CASIRGPAFGAFF.

CDR3 nucleotides: TGCGCCAGCAGCACTAACAGGGTTACTAATGAAAAACTGTTTTTT. Residues: CASSTNRVTNEKLFF. This sequence joins TRBV5-1 and TRBJ1-4, with a possible D match to TRBD1 (6 bases). The CDR3 loop spans 15 amino acids. The germline V gene encodes CDR1 SGHRS and CDR2 YFSETQ. V lost 4 bases to trimming and J lost 2 bases, with 12 bases between them. The full variable domain, its missing parts supplied by reference TRBV5-1 and TRBJ1-4, is KAGVTQTPRYLIKTRGQQVTLSCSPISGHRSVSWYQQTPGQGLQFLFEYFSETQRNKGNFPGRFSGRQFSNSRSEMNVSTLELGDSALYLCASSTNRVTNEKLFFGSGTQLSVL.

The chain has TRBV9 and TRBJ1-2, with D unclear. The germline V gene encodes CDR1 SGDLS and CDR2 YYNGEE. This CDR3 has 15 residues. Trimming removed 2 bases from V and 0 bases from J, with 11 bases in between. The chain's CDR3 is CASSVRSGANYGYTF. The CDR3 DNA sequence: TGTGCCAGCAGCGTTAGGTCCGGAGCTAACTATGGCTACACCTTC.

V usage is TRBV28 and J usage is TRBJ1-2; 7 positions match TRBD1. CDR1 and CDR2 from the germline V gene are MDHEN and SYDVKM. The CDR3 has 13 amino acids. V trimming: 7 bases; J trimming: 10 bases; junction bases outside the gene matches: 12. DNA of the CDR3: TGTGCCAGCATCTCAGGGGGATTAGGGTTCTACACCTTC. Translating it yields CASISGGLGFYTF.

On this clone: This sample includes further DNA sequences coding for the same CDR3. This sequence joins TRBV18 and TRBJ2-3, with a possible D match to TRBD2 (5 bases). Germline CDR1 reads KGHSH; CDR2 reads LQKENI. The V end lost 1 base, the J end lost 0 bases, and 8 bases lay between the germline ends. The CDR3 is 15 amino acids. The CDR3 loop is CASSPLSGSTDTQYF. As DNA, the CDR3 is TGTGCCAGCTCACCACTGAGCGGTAGCACAGATACGCAGTATTTT.

This clone was picked up one time. The gene calls are TRBV19 and TRBJ2-1; tentative D call: TRBD2 (5 bases). The CDR3 sequence is 15 residues long. Trimming left V 3 bases short and J 6 bases short, with 15 bases between. Germline V lookup: CDR1 LNHDA, CDR2 SQIVND (reference sequence). Here the CDR3 DNA reads TGTGCCAGTAGTATGGGTGTAGCGACCCTCAATGAGCAGTTCTTC. It is translated as CASSMGVATLNEQFF.

V gene TRBV7-9 combines with J gene TRBJ2-7; a possible D gene is TRBD2 (5 bases). Germline lookup yields CDR1 SEHNR and CDR2 FQNEAQ (reference sequence). There are 12 residues in the CDR3. V lost 2 bases and J lost 6, with 8 bases in between. Here the CDR3 DNA reads TGTGCCAGCAGCTTACGGGGTACCGAGCAGTACTTC. It codes for CASSLRGTEQYF. Full variable domain (outside the CDR3, taken from reference TRBV7-9 and TRBJ2-7): DTGVSQNPRHKITKRGQNVTFRCDPISEHNRLYWYRQTLGQGPEFLTYFQNEAQLEKSRLLSDRFSAERPKGSFSTLEIQRTEQGDSAMYLCASSLRGTEQYFGPGTRLTVT.

The chain uses TRBV12-5 and TRBJ2-5; D is possibly TRBD1 (6 bases). The CDR3 extends over 15 amino acids. Trimming cost V 7 bases and J 0 bases, with 15 bases left between them. The germline V gene encodes CDR1 LGHNT and CDR2 FRNRAP. The CDR3 sequence is CASARGYRYQETQYF. DNA for the CDR3: TGTGCTAGTGCCAGGGGCTATCGGTACCAAGAGACCCAGTACTTC.

The chain's CDR3 is CASSLTGAKANYGYTF. The CDR3 DNA reads as TGTGCCAGCAGTCTAACAGGGGCCAAGGCTAACTATGGCTACACCTTC. V usage is TRBV28 and J usage is TRBJ1-2; 7 nucleotides agree with TRBD1. The CDR3 is 16 amino acids. V gave up 5 bases and J gave up 0 bases; unmatched junction bases: 9. Germline CDR1 is MDHEN and CDR2 is SYDVKM.

The chain employs TRBV19 and TRBJ2-7; TRBD2 aligns across 8 bases. The germline gives CDR1 LNHDA, CDR2 SQIVND (reference sequence). The CDR3 contains 13 residues. With V trimmed by 5 bases and J by 5 bases, 5 bases remained unmatched. CDR3 region: CASSVREAHEQYF. The DNA of the CDR3 is TGTGCCAGTAGTGTGCGGGAGGCCCACGAGCAGTACTTC.

V is TRBV15 and J is TRBJ1-1; 7 positions match TRBD1. The CDR3 is 16 residues long. After removal of 3 bases from V and 0 bases from J, the junction contained 7 bases not matched to a gene. Germline CDR1 LNHNV, CDR2 YYDKDF (reference sequence). CDR3 sequence: CATSSGRTGMNTEAFF. CDR3 DNA sequence: TGTGCCACCAGCAGTGGAAGGACAGGAATGAACACTGAAGCTTTCTTT.

In regard to this clone: Other nucleotide sequences from this sample produce the same CDR3. The J gene is TRBJ2-7, the V gene TRBV4-1; 7 nucleotides match TRBD1. Germline V CDR1 and CDR2: MGHRA, YSYEKL. Trimming took 4 bases from V and 3 from J; bases not matched to a gene: 6. This CDR3 spans 14 amino acids. The CDR3: CASSLRDRDYEQYF. DNA for the CDR3: TGCGCCAGCAGCCTTCGGGACAGAGACTACGAGCAGTACTTC.

This clone appeared once. The J gene is TRBJ2-7, the V gene TRBV19, with 10 bases aligning to TRBD1. V lost 7 bases, J lost 3 bases, and 9 bases stayed unmatched. Looked up from germline, CDR1 is LNHDA and CDR2 is SQIVND (reference sequence). This CDR3 is built from 15 residues. CDR3: CASTTAGQGFYEQYF. CDR3 nucleotide sequence: TGTGCCAGTACCACAGCGGGACAGGGGTTCTACGAGCAGTACTTC.

J is TRBJ1-2 and V is TRBV7-9; 7 bases fit TRBD1. V trimming: 5 bases; J trimming: 7 bases; junction bases outside the gene matches: 7. This CDR3 spans 13 amino acids. The germline CDR1 and CDR2 sequences are SEHNR and FQNEAQ (reference sequence). The CDR3, as DNA: TGTGCCAGCAGCAGGGGGCTCGTCGGTGGCTACACCTTC. This encodes CASSRGLVGGYTF. Based on the CDR3 plus reference TRBV7-9 and TRBJ1-2, the full variable domain is DTGVSQNPRHKITKRGQNVTFRCDPISEHNRLYWYRQTLGQGPEFLTYFQNEAQLEKSRLLSDRFSAERPKGSFSTLEIQRTEQGDSAMYLCASSRGLVGGYTFGSGTRLTVV.

The gene calls are TRBV5-4 and TRBJ2-1, with 10 positions matching TRBD2. This CDR3 region has 16 residues. V gave up 3 bases and J gave up 2 bases; unmatched junction bases: 5. Looked up from germline, CDR1 is SGHNT and CDR2 is YYREEE (reference sequence). The CDR3 coding sequence is TGTGCCAGCAGCTCTAGCGGGAGCGGCACCTACAATGAGCAGTTCTTC. Residues: CASSSSGSGTYNEQFF.

This chain links TRBV7-3 with TRBJ2-1; the match to TRBD2 covers 13 bases. The CDR3 totals 17 residues. CDR1 is SGHTA and CDR2 is FQGTGA in the germline V gene. The trim removed 5 bases at V and 0 bases at J, leaving 4 bases unmatched. The CDR3 nucleotides are TGTGCCAGCAGCCCCTGGACTAGCGGGGGCTCCTACAATGAGCAGTTCTTC. It specifies CASSPWTSGGSYNEQFF.

The chain combines TRBV9 with TRBJ2-2; no reliable D call. The CDR3 length is 14 residues. V shed 2 bases and J shed 4 bases, with 9 bases lying between them. CDR1 is SGDLS and CDR2 is YYNGEE in the germline V gene. The CDR3 nucleotides are TGTGCCAGCAGCGTCGGGCCCCCCACCGGGGAGCTGTTTTTT. This sequence encodes CASSVGPPTGELFF.

This chain links TRBV6-5 with TRBJ1-2; possibly TRBD1 for D (5 bases). CDR1 is MNHEY and CDR2 is SVGAGI in the germline V gene. The CDR3 has 12 residues. With 6 bases removed from V and 9 bases from J, the gap between germline ends came to 14 bases. The CDR3 nucleotides read TGTGCCAGCAGGCCGGGGGGGGAAAGCTACACCTTC. It is translated as CASRPGGESYTF.

The gene calls are TRBV28 and TRBJ1-5, with 7 bases lining up with TRBD1. This CDR3 has 17 amino acids. V gave up 0 bases and J gave up 5 bases; unmatched junction bases: 10. Germline V lookup: CDR1 MDHEN, CDR2 SYDVKM. CDR3 loop: CASSLWQGEGADQPQHF. The CDR3 coding sequence is TGTGCCAGCAGTTTATGGCAGGGGGAGGGGGCGGATCAGCCCCAGCATTTT.

The chain combines TRBV7-8 with TRBJ1-2, with TRBD1 matching over 7 bases. The V and J ends lost 0 bases and 8 bases, in that order; junction bases with no gene match: 9. The germline CDR1 and CDR2 sequences are SGHVS and FQNEAQ. The CDR3 contains 15 residues. CDR3 nucleotide sequence: TGTGCCAGCAGCTTAGCCAGACAGGGACGAGGAGGCTACACCTTC. As protein: CASSLARQGRGGYTF.

This chain joins TRBV19 and TRBJ2-1; D may be TRBD2 (6 bases). Germline CDR1 LNHDA, CDR2 SQIVND (reference sequence). Trimming removed 5 bases from V and 5 bases from J, with 16 bases in between. CDR3 length: 15 amino acids. The CDR3, as DNA: TGTGCCAGTAGTCCCGGGACGAGGAGGGACAATGAGCAGTTCTTC. This sequence encodes CASSPGTRRDNEQFF.

This rearrangement joins TRBV30 to TRBJ1-5, with D unclear. Between the trimmed V and J ends, which lost 0 bases and 0 bases, there was a span of 6 bases. The germline gives CDR1 GTSNPN, CDR2 SVGIG (reference sequence). The length of the CDR3 is 14 residues. For the CDR3, the DNA is TGTGCCTGGAGTGTACGCGTTAGCAATCAGCCCCAGCATTTT. Translation gives CAWSVRVSNQPQHF.

The chain is built from TRBV5-1 and TRBJ2-5; 9 bases match TRBD1. Germline assignment: CDR1 SGHRS and CDR2 YFSETQ. V shed 3 bases, J shed 4 bases, and the junction held 7 bases outside the gene matches. This CDR3 is built from 15 residues. The chain's CDR3 is CASSSPGQGVETQYF. The CDR3 bases are TGCGCCAGCAGCTCCCCGGGACAGGGAGTAGAGACCCAGTACTTC.